A single sample gave rise to the 9 T cell receptor beta chains below, sequenced in a study of cytomegalovirus exposure and HLA in healthy donors. Method: immunoSEQ multiplex PCR; TCRdb's copy keeps in-frame clones and lacks some. The table records approximately 230,000 clones, about 90% of them present only once. Sequenced input: PBMCs. These receptors all stem from a young man in good health and CMV-seropositive.

The chain recombines TRBV27 with TRBJ1-1; TRBD1 might be the D (5 bases). V was shortened by 6 bases and J by 5 bases, with 13 bases between the two germline ends. Germline CDR1 is MNHEY and CDR2 is SMNVEV (reference sequence). The CDR3 covers 13 residues. CDR3 residues: CASRWGAETEAFF. CDR3 in DNA: TGTGCCAGCAGGTGGGGCGCGGAGACTGAAGCTTTCTTT.

The DNA for the CDR3 is TGTGCCAGTAGTCCGATAAGAGGGGCCAGTCCCTACGAGCAGTACTTC. It codes for CASSPIRGASPYEQYF. This chain joins TRBV19 and TRBJ2-7; D possibly matches TRBD1 or TRBD2 (5 bases each). V dropped 5 bases and J dropped 2 bases, with 19 bases sitting between them. This CDR3 has 16 residues. Germline values: CDR1 LNHDA, CDR2 SQIVND (reference sequence).

This rearrangement joins TRBV19 to TRBJ1-3, with 8 bases lining up with TRBD1. The CDR3 is made up of 14 amino acids. CDR1 and CDR2 (germline): LNHDA, SQIVND (reference sequence). V trimming: 8 bases; J trimming: 4 bases; junction bases outside the gene matches: 7. DNA for the CDR3: TGTGCCAGTTCCACAGGGGGGGCAGGAAACACCATATATTTT. It codes for CASSTGGAGNTIYF.

The chain combines TRBV29-1 with TRBJ2-3; D is undetermined. V lost 4 bases to trimming and J lost 2 bases, with 22 bases between them. This CDR3 has 17 residues. Germline values: CDR1 SQVTM, CDR2 ANQGSEA. The CDR3 is CSVADNRRVDITDTQYF. DNA for the CDR3: TGCAGCGTTGCAGATAATCGCCGGGTAGACATCACAGATACGCAGTATTTT.

This clone was detected once. V gene TRBV27 combines with J gene TRBJ1-1; TRBD1 aligns across 7 bases. J was trimmed by 5 bases and V by 6 bases; bases with no gene match: 3. Germline V gene sequence: CDR1 MNHEY, CDR2 SMNVEV (reference sequence). The CDR3 length is 12 residues. CDR3 protein: CASSQQGTEAFF. CDR3 nucleotide sequence: TGTGCCAGCAGCCAACAGGGGACTGAAGCTTTCTTT.

The chain uses TRBV5-4 and TRBJ2-2; 8 positions match TRBD1. Germline CDR1 is SGHNT and CDR2 is YYREEE (reference sequence). The CDR3 runs 16 residues. Germline trimming cut 0 bases from V and 5 bases from J; bases unmatched to any gene: 6. The CDR3 sequence: CASSLAIGQGTGELFF. The CDR3 nucleotides are TGTGCCAGCAGCTTGGCCATAGGACAGGGTACCGGGGAGCTGTTTTTT.

The V gene is TRBV6-5, the J gene TRBJ2-1; a possible D gene is TRBD1 (6 bases). V lost 5 bases to trimming and J lost 6 bases, with 11 bases between them. CDR1 and CDR2 (germline): MNHEY, SVGAGI. The CDR3 length is 13 residues. CDR3 DNA: TGTGCCAGCAGTCTTGGACAGCGCAATGAGCAGTTCTTC. Translating gives CASSLGQRNEQFF.

The chain couples TRBV4-1 to TRBJ1-3; no clear D. The CDR3 is made up of 14 amino acids. Germline-derived CDR1 and CDR2 are MGHRA and YSYEKL. V was clipped by 6 bases and J by 0 bases, with 9 bases between them. The CDR3 spells CASRGIFSGNTIYF. As DNA, the CDR3 is TGCGCCAGCAGAGGGATTTTCTCTGGAAACACCATATATTTT.

The V gene is TRBV7-2, the J gene TRBJ2-7; maybe TRBD1 (7 bases). This CDR3 is 14 amino acids long. CDR1 is SGHTA, CDR2 FQGNSA, per germline. With 5 bases removed from V and 2 bases from J, the gap between germline ends came to 13 bases. CDR3 region: CASSPQGGPYEQYF. CDR3 bases: TGTGCCAGCAGCCCTCAGGGGGGCCCCTACGAGCAGTACTTC.